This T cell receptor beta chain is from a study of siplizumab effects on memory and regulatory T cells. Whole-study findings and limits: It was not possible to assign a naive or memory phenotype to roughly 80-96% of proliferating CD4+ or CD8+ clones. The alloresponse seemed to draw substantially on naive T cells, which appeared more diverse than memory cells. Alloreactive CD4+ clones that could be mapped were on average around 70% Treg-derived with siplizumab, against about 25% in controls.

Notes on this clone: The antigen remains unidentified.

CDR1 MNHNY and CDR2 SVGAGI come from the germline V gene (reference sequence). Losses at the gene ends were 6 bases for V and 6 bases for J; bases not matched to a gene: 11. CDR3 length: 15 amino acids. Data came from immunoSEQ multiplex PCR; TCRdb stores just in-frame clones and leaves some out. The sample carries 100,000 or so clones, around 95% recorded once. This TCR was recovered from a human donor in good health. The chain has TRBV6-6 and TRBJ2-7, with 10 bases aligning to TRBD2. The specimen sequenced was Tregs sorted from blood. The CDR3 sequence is CASSRQAGGPSEQYF. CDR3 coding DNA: TGTGCCAGCAGCCGACAAGCGGGAGGGCCGTCCGAGCAGTACTTC.